This T cell receptor (beta chain) was observed in a study of CD8 T cells in Susac syndrome. CDR1 is SGHTA, CDR2 FQGNSA, per germline. V shed 5 bases and J shed 8 bases, with 10 bases lying between them. CDR3 length: 12 amino acids. The RNA, about 0.5 to 1 ug, was put through reverse transcription using random hexamers. TCRdb fed the immunoSEQ multiplex PCR reads into MiXCR, producing one record per CDR3 protein. The sample records 70,000 to 85,000 distinct CDR3 sequences, approximately 96% being singletons. The sequenced sample was CD8+ T cells from PBMCs. The V gene is TRBV7-2, the J gene TRBJ2-1; no reliable D call. The source of this sequence is a human donor with Susac syndrome. The CDR3 reads CASSLRPDEQFF. CDR3 nucleotide sequence: TGTGCCAGCAGCCTCCGACCAGATGAGCAGTTCTTC.